Following are 18 T cell receptor beta chains from one sample sequenced in a study of graft-versus-host responses after intestinal transplantation. Profiled with immunoSEQ multiplex PCR; TCRdb holds only in-frame clones, not every one. Seen here are about 150,000 clones, around nine tenths observed once, and the top ten hold roughly 0.2%. The antigens of these receptors remain unknown. Sequencing was performed on unstimulated CD4+ T cells sorted from spleen or lymph node cells, taken before intestinal transplant. These receptors were taken from a human donor who received an intestinal transplant.

The chain joins TRBV27 to TRBJ2-3; the match to TRBD2 covers 8 bases. From germline, CDR1 is MNHEY and CDR2 SMNVEV (reference sequence). V lost 7 bases and J lost 0; bases outside the gene matches: 6. The CDR3 sequence is 15 residues long. The CDR3 loop reads CASKRERRSTDTQYF. DNA for the CDR3: TGTGCCAGCAAGCGGGAGAGGAGGAGCACAGATACGCAGTATTTT.

The V call is TRBV5-1, the J call TRBJ2-5; D unresolved. CDR1 and CDR2 (germline): SGHRS, YFSETQ. V was clipped by 2 bases and J by 3 bases, with 5 bases between them. This CDR3 is 12 amino acids long. CDR3 protein: CASSFREETQYF. The CDR3 coding sequence is TGCGCCAGCAGCTTTAGGGAAGAGACCCAGTACTTC.

The chain recombines TRBV12-5 with TRBJ2-2, with D tentatively TRBD2 (6 bases). CDR1 is LGHNT and CDR2 is FRNRAP in the germline V gene. Deletions cut 7 bases from V and 8 bases from J, with 14 bases between. The CDR3 is 13 residues long. The CDR3 DNA is TGTGCTAGTGCCCTGACTAGTGCGGGGGAGCTGTTTTTT. Translated: CASALTSAGELFF.

The chain recombines TRBV7-6 with TRBJ2-7; 7 bases agree with TRBD2. This CDR3 has 12 residues. CDR1 and CDR2 from the germline V gene are SGHVS and FNYEAQ. After removal of 2 bases from V and 10 bases from J, the junction contained 5 bases not matched to a gene. The CDR3 coding sequence is TGTGCCAGCAGCTTATTTGGGGGGGACCAGTACTTC. This sequence encodes CASSLFGGDQYF.

The chain recombines TRBV5-1 with TRBJ1-2; D remains ambiguous. CDR3 length equals 11 residues. Germline values: CDR1 SGHRS, CDR2 YFSETQ. V lost 4 bases and J 5 bases, leaving 6 bases between the germline ends. In nucleotides, the CDR3 is TGCGCCAGCAGCGGGCCATATGGCTACACCTTC. This translates into CASSGPYGYTF.

The J gene is TRBJ2-1, the V gene TRBV20-1; D gene ambiguous. Between the trimmed V and J ends, which lost 2 bases and 6 bases, there was a span of 5 bases. This CDR3 comprises 11 residues. Germline-derived CDR1 and CDR2 are DFQATT and SNEGSKA (reference sequence). The CDR3 nucleotides are TGCAGTGCTAGACTACTCAATGAGCAGTTCTTC. It translates to CSARLLNEQFF.

CDR3 in amino acids: CASSQSSYNSPLHF. The CDR3, as DNA: TGTGCCAGCAGCCAGAGCTCCTATAATTCACCCCTCCACTTT. The chain combines TRBV7-3 with TRBJ1-6; D unclear. Looked up from germline, CDR1 is SGHTA and CDR2 is FQGTGA. The CDR3 totals 14 residues. V was clipped by 5 bases and J by 0 bases, with 5 bases between them.

V usage is TRBV27 and J usage is TRBJ2-6; 10 bases are shared with TRBD1. The CDR3 has 17 residues. Germline CDR1 and CDR2: MNHEY and SMNVEV (reference sequence). The V segment lost 5 bases and the J segment 0 bases; nucleotides outside the gene matches: 4. The CDR3 coding sequence is TGTGCCAGCAGTCAGGACAGGGGGAGCTCTGGGGCCAACGTCCTGACTTTC. Protein sequence: CASSQDRGSSGANVLTF.

The chain couples TRBV2 to TRBJ2-1, with D uncertain. Germline lookup yields CDR1 SNHLY and CDR2 FYNNEI. The CDR3 length is 12 residues. V lost 1 base and J 10 bases, leaving 8 bases between the germline ends. This chain's CDR3 is CASSEVAYEQFF. The CDR3 DNA is TGTGCCAGCAGTGAAGTGGCGTACGAGCAGTTCTTC.

The rearrangement joins TRBV9 to TRBJ2-3; D gene unclear. The CDR3 length is 14 residues. The germline CDR1 and CDR2 sequences are SGDLS and YYNGEE. V lost 0 bases and J lost 0, with 5 bases in between. CDR3 residues: CASSVVGSTDTQYF. The CDR3 DNA follows: TGTGCCAGCAGCGTAGTTGGGAGCACAGATACGCAGTATTTT.

Worth noting for this clone: This specimen includes other DNA sequences encoding the same CDR3. The rearrangement uses TRBV27 and TRBJ2-7; TRBD2 aligns across 12 bases. Germline CDR1 is MNHEY and CDR2 is SMNVEV (reference sequence). The CDR3 is made up of 14 amino acids. V lost 5 bases and J lost 4; bases outside the gene matches: 3. Here the CDR3 DNA reads TGTGCCAGCAGTCTAGCGGGAGGGGGGTACGAGCAGTACTTC. Its translation is CASSLAGGGYEQYF.

The rearrangement joins TRBV25-1 to TRBJ1-1; no firm D call. V lost 5 bases and J lost 1, with 11 bases in between. Germline loops: CDR1 MGHDK, CDR2 SYGVNS. CDR3 length equals 14 residues. As DNA, the CDR3 is TGTGCCAGCAGTCGCCGAGGCGCGAACACTGAAGCTTTCTTT. This codes for CASSRRGANTEAFF.

CDR3: CASSITGGNSGANVLTF. Written as DNA, the CDR3 is TGTGCCAGTAGTATAACCGGGGGGAACTCTGGGGCCAACGTCCTGACTTTC. The gene calls are TRBV19 and TRBJ2-6; 7 bases fit TRBD2. The germline V gene encodes CDR1 LNHDA and CDR2 SQIVND (reference sequence). The CDR3 has 17 residues. Losses at the gene ends were 2 bases for V and 0 bases for J; bases not matched to a gene: 4.

The rearrangement uses TRBV19 and TRBJ2-7, with TRBD1 matching 10 bases. V was pared by 3 bases and J by 6 bases, with 5 bases of the junction left unmatched. Germline V lookup: CDR1 LNHDA, CDR2 SQIVND (reference sequence). The CDR3 has 14 residues. The CDR3 reads CASSIQGQGLEQYF. The CDR3 DNA follows: TGTGCCAGTAGTATCCAGGGACAGGGGCTCGAGCAGTACTTC.

This chain links TRBV19 with TRBJ1-3; D might be TRBD1 (6 bases). Trimming took off 3 bases at V and 1 base at J, with 16 bases between the two ends. This CDR3 region has 17 residues. Germline V gene sequence: CDR1 LNHDA, CDR2 SQIVND (reference sequence). DNA of the CDR3: TGTGCCAGTAGTATGCGACCTACAGGGTATTCTGGAAACACCATATATTTT. It codes for CASSMRPTGYSGNTIYF. Full variable domain (outside the CDR3, taken from reference TRBV19 and TRBJ1-3): DGGITQSPKYLFRKEGQNVTLSCEQNLNHDAMYWYRQDPGQGLRLIYYSQIVNDFQKGDIAEGYSVSREKKESFPLTVTSAQKNPTAFYLCASSMRPTGYSGNTIYFGEGSWLTVV.

The chain carries TRBV10-3 and TRBJ2-5; 10 bases are a match to TRBD1. The V segment lost 4 bases and the J segment 11 bases; nucleotides outside the gene matches: 10. The CDR3 loop spans 14 amino acids. CDR1 is ENHRY and CDR2 is SYGVKD in the germline V gene. CDR3 in DNA: TGTGCCATCAGTGTCCAACGGGACAGGGGAGAGCAGTACTTC. Translation gives CAISVQRDRGEQYF.

The rearrangement uses TRBV18 and TRBJ2-2; TRBD2 is a possible D gene (5 bases). Germline V gives CDR1 KGHSH, CDR2 LQKENI. Trimming removed 5 bases from V and 5 bases from J, with 9 bases in between. The CDR3 is 13 amino acids. The CDR3, as DNA: TGTGCCAGCTCATCAACGGGGACCGGGGAGCTGTTTTTT. Translation: CASSSTGTGELFF.

V and J are TRBV28 and TRBJ1-5, with unresolved D. In germline, CDR1 is MDHEN, CDR2 SYDVKM. The V gene lost 3 bases and the J gene lost 2 bases, with 8 bases spanning the gap. The CDR3 length is 14 residues. The CDR3 DNA follows: TGTGCCAGCAGTTTTAAAAATCGCAATCAGCCCCAGCATTTT. As protein: CASSFKNRNQPQHF.